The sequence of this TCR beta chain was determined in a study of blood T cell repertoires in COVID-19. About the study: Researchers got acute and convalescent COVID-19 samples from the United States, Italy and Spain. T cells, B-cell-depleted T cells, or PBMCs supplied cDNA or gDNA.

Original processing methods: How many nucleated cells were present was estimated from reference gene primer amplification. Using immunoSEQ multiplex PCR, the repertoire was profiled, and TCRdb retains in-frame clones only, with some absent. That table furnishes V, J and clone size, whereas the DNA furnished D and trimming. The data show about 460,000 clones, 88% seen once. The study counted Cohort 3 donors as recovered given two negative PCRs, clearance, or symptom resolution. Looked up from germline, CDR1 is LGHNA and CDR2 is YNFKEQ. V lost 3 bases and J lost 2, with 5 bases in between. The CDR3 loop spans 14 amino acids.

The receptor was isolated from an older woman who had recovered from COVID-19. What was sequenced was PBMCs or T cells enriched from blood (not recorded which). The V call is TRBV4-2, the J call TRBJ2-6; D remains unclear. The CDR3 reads CASSQGAGANVLTF. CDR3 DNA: TGTGCCAGCAGCCAGGGCGCTGGGGCCAACGTCCTGACTTTC.